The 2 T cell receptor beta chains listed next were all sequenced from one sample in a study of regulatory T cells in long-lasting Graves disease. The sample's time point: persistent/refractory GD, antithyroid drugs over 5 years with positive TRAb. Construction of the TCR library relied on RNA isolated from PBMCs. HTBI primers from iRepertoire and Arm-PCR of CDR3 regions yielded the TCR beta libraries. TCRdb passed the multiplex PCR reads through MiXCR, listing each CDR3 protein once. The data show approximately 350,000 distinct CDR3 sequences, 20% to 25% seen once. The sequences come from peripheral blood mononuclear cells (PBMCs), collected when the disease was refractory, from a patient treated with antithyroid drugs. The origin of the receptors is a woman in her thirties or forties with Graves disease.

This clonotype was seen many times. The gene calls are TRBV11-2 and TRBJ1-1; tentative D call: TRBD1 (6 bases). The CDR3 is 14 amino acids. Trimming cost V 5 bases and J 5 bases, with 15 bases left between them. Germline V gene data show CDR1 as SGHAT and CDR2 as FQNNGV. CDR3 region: CASSGHRAGTEAFF. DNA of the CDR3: TGTGCCAGCAGCGGACACAGGGCGGGTACTGAAGCTTTCTTT.

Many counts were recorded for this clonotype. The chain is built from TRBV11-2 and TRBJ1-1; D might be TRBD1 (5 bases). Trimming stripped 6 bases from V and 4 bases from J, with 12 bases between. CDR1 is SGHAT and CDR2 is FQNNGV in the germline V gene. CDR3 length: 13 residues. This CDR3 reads CASSLQEGTEAFF. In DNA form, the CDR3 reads TGTGCCAGCAGTTTACAGGAGGGCACTGAAGCTTTCTTT.